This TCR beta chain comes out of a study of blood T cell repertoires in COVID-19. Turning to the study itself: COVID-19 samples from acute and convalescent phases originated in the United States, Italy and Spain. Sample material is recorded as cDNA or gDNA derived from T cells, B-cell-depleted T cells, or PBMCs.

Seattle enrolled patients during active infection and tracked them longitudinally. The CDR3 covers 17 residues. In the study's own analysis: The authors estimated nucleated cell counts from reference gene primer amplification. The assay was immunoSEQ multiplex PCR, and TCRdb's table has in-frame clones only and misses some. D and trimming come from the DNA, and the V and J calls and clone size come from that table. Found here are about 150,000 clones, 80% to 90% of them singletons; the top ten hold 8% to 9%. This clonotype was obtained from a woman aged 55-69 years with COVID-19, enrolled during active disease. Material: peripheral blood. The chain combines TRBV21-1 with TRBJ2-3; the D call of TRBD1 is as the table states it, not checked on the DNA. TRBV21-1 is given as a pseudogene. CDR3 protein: CASSKTGRRTSTDTQYF. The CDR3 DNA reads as TGTGCCAGCAGCAAAACAGGGAGACGGACTAGCACAGATACGCAGTATTTT.